This T cell receptor beta chain derives from a study of shared clonotypes between healthy human individuals. Clones were sequenced by immunoSEQ multiplex PCR, and TCRdb holds only the in-frame ones, with some missing. The table shows about 2.4 million clones, with 80% to 95% occurring only once. The study, taken as a whole, reports: Clonotypes that were shared across a handful of donors made up approximately 5% of naive CD4 clonotypes. Limited genetic and exposure-history diversity came from having few donors.

Comment on this clone: No antigen is known for it. Other DNA sequences of this sample code for an identical CDR3.

This TCR derives from a man between 18 and 29 years old in good health. Some clones in this sample may be carry-over from other donors' samples. Material: naive CD4+ T cells from PBMCs. Subset denoted: CD45RA+ positively selected.

CDR3 DNA sequence: TGTGCCACCAGCAGAGATCAAGGAGGCTATGGCTACACCTTC. This encodes CATSRDQGGYGYTF. The chain carries TRBV15 and TRBJ1-2, with D hard to call. CDR3 length equals 14 residues. CDR1 is LNHNV and CDR2 is YYDKDF in the germline V gene (reference sequence). Trimming left V 0 bases short and J 4 bases short, with 9 bases between.